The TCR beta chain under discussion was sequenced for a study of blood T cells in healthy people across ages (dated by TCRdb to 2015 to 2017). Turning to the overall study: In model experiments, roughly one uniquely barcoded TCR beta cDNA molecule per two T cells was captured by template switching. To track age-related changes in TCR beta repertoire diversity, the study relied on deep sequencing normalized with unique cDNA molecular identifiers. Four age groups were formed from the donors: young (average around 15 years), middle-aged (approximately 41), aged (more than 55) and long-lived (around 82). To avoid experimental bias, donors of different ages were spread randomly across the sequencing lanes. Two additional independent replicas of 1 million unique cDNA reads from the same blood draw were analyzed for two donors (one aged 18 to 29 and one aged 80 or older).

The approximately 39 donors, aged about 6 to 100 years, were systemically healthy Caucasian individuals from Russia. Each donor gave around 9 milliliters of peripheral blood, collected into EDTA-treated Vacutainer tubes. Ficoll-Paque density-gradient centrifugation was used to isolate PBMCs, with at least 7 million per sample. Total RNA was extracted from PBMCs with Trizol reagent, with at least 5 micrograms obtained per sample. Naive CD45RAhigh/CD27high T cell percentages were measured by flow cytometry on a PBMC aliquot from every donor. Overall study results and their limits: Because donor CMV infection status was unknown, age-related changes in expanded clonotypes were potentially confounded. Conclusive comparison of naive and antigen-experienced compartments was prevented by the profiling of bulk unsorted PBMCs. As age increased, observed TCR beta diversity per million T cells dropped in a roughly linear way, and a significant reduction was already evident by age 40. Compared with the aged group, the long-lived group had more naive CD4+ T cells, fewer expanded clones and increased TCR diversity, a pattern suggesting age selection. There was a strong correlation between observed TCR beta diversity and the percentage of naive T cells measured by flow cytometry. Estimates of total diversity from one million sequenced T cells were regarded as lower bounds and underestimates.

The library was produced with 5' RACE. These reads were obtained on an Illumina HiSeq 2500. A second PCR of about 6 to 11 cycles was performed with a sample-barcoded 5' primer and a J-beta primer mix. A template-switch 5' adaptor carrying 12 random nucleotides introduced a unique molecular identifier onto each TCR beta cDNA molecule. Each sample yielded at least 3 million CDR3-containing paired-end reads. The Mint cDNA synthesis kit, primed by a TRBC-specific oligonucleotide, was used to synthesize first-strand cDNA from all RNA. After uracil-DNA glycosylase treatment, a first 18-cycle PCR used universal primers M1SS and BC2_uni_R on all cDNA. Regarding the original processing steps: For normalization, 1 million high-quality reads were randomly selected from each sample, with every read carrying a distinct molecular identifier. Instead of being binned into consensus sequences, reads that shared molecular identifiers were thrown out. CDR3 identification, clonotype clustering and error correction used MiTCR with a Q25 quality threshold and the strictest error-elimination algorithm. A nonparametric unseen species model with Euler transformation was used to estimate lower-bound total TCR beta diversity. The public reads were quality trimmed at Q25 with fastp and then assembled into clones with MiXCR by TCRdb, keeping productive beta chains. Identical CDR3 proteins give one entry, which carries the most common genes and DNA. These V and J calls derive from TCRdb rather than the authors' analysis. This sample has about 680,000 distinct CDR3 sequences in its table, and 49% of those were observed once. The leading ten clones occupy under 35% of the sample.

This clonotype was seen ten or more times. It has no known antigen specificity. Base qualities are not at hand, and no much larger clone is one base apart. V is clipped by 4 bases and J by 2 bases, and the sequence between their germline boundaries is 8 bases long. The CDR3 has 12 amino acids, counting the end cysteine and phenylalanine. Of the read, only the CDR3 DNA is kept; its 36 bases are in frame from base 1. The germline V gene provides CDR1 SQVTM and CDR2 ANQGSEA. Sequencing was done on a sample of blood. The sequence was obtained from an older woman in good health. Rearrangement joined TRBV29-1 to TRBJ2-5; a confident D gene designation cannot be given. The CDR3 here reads CSVVVGQETQYF. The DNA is TGCAGCGTTGTGGTGGGGCAAGAGACCCAGTACTTC.